The rows below give T cell receptor beta chains drawn from one sample of a study of blood T cell repertoires in COVID-19. Sequencing was performed with immunoSEQ multiplex PCR; in TCRdb, only in-frame clones are kept and a portion is missing. The sample consists of 220,000 or so clones, 86% of them appearing once. Sequencing input: PBMCs or T cells enriched from blood (not recorded which). The receptors derive from a woman between 50 and 59 years old who had recovered from COVID-19. CDR3s include the opening cysteine and the closing phenylalanine or tryptophan. The D gene is left open where the match is weak. Expanded clones are given a class, and other clones once, few, many or no size at all.

V: TRBV5-5; J: TRBJ2-1; size: -; D: TRBD2; DNA: TGTGCCAGCAGCTTAGGACTAGCGGGAGCCAATGAGCAGTTCTTC; CDR3: CASSLGLAGANEQFF
V: TRBV9; J: TRBJ2-1; size: -; D: -; DNA: TGTGCCAGCAGCGTAGATCGGAATGAGCAGTTCTTC; CDR3: CASSVDRNEQFF
V: TRBV7-2; J: TRBJ2-5; size: -; D: TRBD2; DNA: TGTGCCAGCAGAAGCGGGGGGGCCAACGTGGAGACCCAGTACTTC; CDR3: CASRSGGANVETQYF
V: TRBV24-1; J: TRBJ2-2; size: -; D: TRBD1; DNA: TGTGCCACCAGTGATGGACAGGGGGCGCGTATCAACACCGGGGAGCTGTTTTTT; CDR3: CATSDGQGARINTGELFF
V: TRBV18; J: TRBJ2-2; size: few; D: -; DNA: TGTGCCAGCTCACCACAGAGCACAGGGCGTAACACCGGGGAGCTGTTTTTT; CDR3: CASSPQSTGRNTGELFF
V: TRBV3-1/TRBV3-2; J: TRBJ2-3; size: once; D: TRBD2; DNA: TGTGCCAGCAGCCAATATTATAGCGGGAGCACAGATACGCAGTATTTT; CDR3: CASSQYYSGSTDTQYF
V: TRBV19; J: TRBJ1-4; size: -; D: TRBD1; DNA: TGTGCCAGTAGTTTGCCCGGGACAGGGGTCGAAAAACTGTTTTTT; CDR3: CASSLPGTGVEKLFF
V: TRBV15; J: TRBJ2-5; size: once; D: -; DNA: TGTGCCACCAGCAGAGGAGGAGTGGGGGCAAGGGAGACCCAGTACTTC; CDR3: CATSRGGVGARETQYF
V: TRBV28; J: TRBJ2-7; size: -; D: -; DNA: TGTGCCAGCAGGAGGGTAGGGACAAGAAACTACGAGCAGTACTTC; CDR3: CASRRVGTRNYEQYF
V: TRBV7-9; J: TRBJ2-1; size: -; D: -; DNA: TGTGCCAGCAGCTCATCCCGGAGGATAGCGGCAAGTTACAATGAGCAGTTCTTC; CDR3: CASSSSRRIAASYNEQFF
V: TRBV6-6; J: TRBJ2-7; size: -; D: TRBD1; DNA: TGTGCCAGCAGAGAAGACAGGGTGGTTTACGAGCAGTACTTC; CDR3: CASREDRVVYEQYF
V: TRBV6-5; J: TRBJ1-5; size: -; D: TRBD1; DNA: TGTGCCAGCAGCCCGGGACAGGTCCATCAGCCCCAGCATTTT; CDR3: CASSPGQVHQPQHF
V: TRBV28; J: TRBJ2-1; size: once; D: -; DNA: TGTGCCAGCAGCTCCGGGAGTAATGAGCAGTTCTTC; CDR3: CASSSGSNEQFF
V: TRBV25-1; J: TRBJ2-1; size: -; D: -; DNA: TGTGCCAGCAGTGATACGGCAGGGGAGAATGAGCAGTTCTTC; CDR3: CASSDTAGENEQFF
V: TRBV2; J: TRBJ2-1; size: -; D: TRBD1; DNA: TGTGCCAGCAGTGAAGCCCGACAGGGGGCAAGTGAGCAGTTCTTC; CDR3: CASSEARQGASEQFF
V: TRBV29-1; J: TRBJ2-5; size: -; D: TRBD1; DNA: TGCAGCGTTACGACAGGGGGCGCGACTCAGACCCAGTACTTC; CDR3: CSVTTGGATQTQYF
V: TRBV6-5; J: TRBJ1-2; size: -; D: TRBD1; DNA: TGTGCCAGCAGACGACAGGGAACCAACACCTTC; CDR3: CASRRQGTNTF
V: TRBV11-2; J: TRBJ2-7; size: many; D: -; DNA: TGTGCCAGCAGCTCTATCTACGAGCAGTACTTC; CDR3: CASSSIYEQYF
V: TRBV7-2; J: TRBJ2-5; size: -; D: -; DNA: TGTGCCAGCAGCCGGGGGACCGGAGAGACCCAGTACTTC; CDR3: CASSRGTGETQYF
V: TRBV13; J: TRBJ2-2; size: -; D: TRBD1; DNA: TGTGCCAGCAGCTGGACAGGGGTGATCGGGGAGCTGTTTTTT; CDR3: CASSWTGVIGELFF
V: TRBV12-3/TRBV12-4; J: TRBJ2-1; size: -; D: -; DNA: TGTGCCAGCAGTAAAGCGGAGGATAAAGAGCAGTTCTTC; CDR3: CASSKAEDKEQFF
V: TRBV11-3; J: TRBJ2-3; size: once; D: -; DNA: TGTGCCAGCAGCTCCCAAACCTTAGCCCGACTAAGAAGCACAGATACGCAGTATTTT; CDR3: CASSSQTLARLRSTDTQYF
V: TRBV24-1; J: TRBJ2-1; size: -; D: TRBD1; DNA: TGTGCCACCAGTGATCAGCGGGGACAGGGGGCGTACAATGAGCAGTTCTTC; CDR3: CATSDQRGQGAYNEQFF
V: TRBV7-9; J: TRBJ2-1; size: -; D: TRBD2; DNA: TGTGCCAGCAGCTTTCGAAGCGGGGGGACCTCCAATGAGCAGTTCTTC; CDR3: CASSFRSGGTSNEQFF
V: TRBV12-3/TRBV12-4; J: TRBJ1-1; size: -; D: TRBD1; DNA: TGTGCCAGCAGTTCAGGGGGGAGCACTGAAGCTTTCTTT; CDR3: CASSSGGSTEAFF
V: TRBV19; J: TRBJ1-5; size: -; D: -; DNA: TGTGCCAGTAGTCCGGAGACAGGTTATCAGCCCCAGCATTTT; CDR3: CASSPETGYQPQHF
V: TRBV7-2; J: TRBJ1-4; size: few; D: -; DNA: TGTGCCAGCAGCTTAGCGCGTAGTAGTAATGAAAAACTGTTTTTT; CDR3: CASSLARSSNEKLFF
V: TRBV6-5; J: TRBJ1-2; size: -; D: -; DNA: TGTGCCAGCAGTTACCCATCACAGGGCTCGAACTATGGCTACACCTTC; CDR3: CASSYPSQGSNYGYTF
V: TRBV6-5; J: TRBJ1-2; size: -; D: -; DNA: TGTGCCAGCAATACAGGCGATCGCTATGGCTACACCTTC; CDR3: CASNTGDRYGYTF
V: TRBV5-4; J: TRBJ2-5; size: -; D: -; DNA: TGTGCCAGCAGCTTGGCCTCAGGGGAATGGGAGACCCAGTACTTC; CDR3: CASSLASGEWETQYF
V: TRBV5-4; J: TRBJ2-5; size: -; D: TRBD2; DNA: TGTGCCAGCAGTCAGGGACTAGCAGATCAAGAGACCCAGTACTTC; CDR3: CASSQGLADQETQYF
V: TRBV3-1/TRBV3-2; J: TRBJ1-1; size: many; D: TRBD1; DNA: TGTGCCAGCAGCCAAATAGTACAGGGGCGCAGGAGGAACACTGAAGCTTTCTTT; CDR3: CASSQIVQGRRRNTEAFF
V: TRBV7-9; J: TRBJ2-6; size: -; D: TRBD1; DNA: TGTGCCAGCAGCTTATCGGGACAGGGGGCCTCTGGGGCCAACGTCCTGACTTTC; CDR3: CASSLSGQGASGANVLTF
V: TRBV5-5; J: TRBJ1-3; size: -; D: -; DNA: TGTGCCAGCAGCTTACAGGGAACCCCCTCTGGAAACACCATATATTTT; CDR3: CASSLQGTPSGNTIYF
V: TRBV5-1; J: TRBJ2-1; size: -; D: -; DNA: TGCGCCAGCAGCACTTCCGGGACACCTTCCGATGAGCAGTTCTTC; CDR3: CASSTSGTPSDEQFF
V: TRBV19; J: TRBJ2-3; size: -; D: TRBD1; DNA: TGTGCCAGTAGTATCCGACAGGGTGCAGATACGCAGTATTTT; CDR3: CASSIRQGADTQYF
V: TRBV19; J: TRBJ2-7; size: once; D: -; DNA: TGTGCCAGTAGTATAACTCAGGGTTTTTACGAGCAGTACTTC; CDR3: CASSITQGFYEQYF
V: TRBV27; J: TRBJ2-5; size: -; D: TRBD1; DNA: TGTGCCAGCACCCGGACAGGAACGGAGACCCAGTACTTC; CDR3: CASTRTGTETQYF
V: TRBV7-2; J: TRBJ2-5; size: -; D: TRBD2; DNA: TGTGCCAGCAGCTCCAGCTTCTTAGCGGGAGGACGGGAGACCCAGTACTTC; CDR3: CASSSSFLAGGRETQYF
V: TRBV28; J: TRBJ1-2; size: few; D: TRBD1; DNA: TGTGCCAGCAGTACAGGGGTGCGTGGCTACACCTTC; CDR3: CASSTGVRGYTF
V: TRBV7-8; J: TRBJ1-1; size: -; D: TRBD1; DNA: TGTGCCAGCAGCCTTCGACAGGGCAGAGCTTTCTTT; CDR3: CASSLRQGRAFF
V: TRBV5-5; J: TRBJ2-3; size: -; D: -; DNA: TGTGCCAGCAGCTGGTCCGCTTTTAGACACAACACAGATACGCAGTATTTT; CDR3: CASSWSAFRHNTDTQYF
V: TRBV7-2; J: TRBJ2-3; size: -; D: TRBD2; DNA: TGTGCCAGCAGCTTTGTTCTACTAGCGGGGGACAACACAGATACGCAGTATTTT; CDR3: CASSFVLLAGDNTDTQYF
V: TRBV5-6; J: TRBJ1-2; size: -; D: -; DNA: TGTGCCAGCAGCTCGGGCCGGGGGGTCGACTATGGCTACACCTTC; CDR3: CASSSGRGVDYGYTF
V: TRBV3-1/TRBV3-2; J: TRBJ2-1; size: few; D: TRBD2; DNA: TGTGCCAGCAGCCACGCTAGCGGGGGGGGCAATGAGCAGTTCTTC; CDR3: CASSHASGGGNEQFF
V: TRBV6-2/TRBV6-3; J: TRBJ2-7; size: -; D: TRBD2; DNA: TGTGCCAGCAGTCAAAGGATAGCGGGTAGGGAGCAGTACTTC; CDR3: CASSQRIAGREQYF
V: TRBV24-1; J: TRBJ1-2; size: few; D: -; DNA: TGTGCCACCTATCCAGGGAAGGGCTACACCTTC; CDR3: CATYPGKGYTF
V: TRBV6-5; J: TRBJ1-1; size: -; D: TRBD1; DNA: TGTGCCAGCAGGACAGGGGGACGGGCTTTCTTT; CDR3: CASRTGGRAFF
V: TRBV18; J: TRBJ2-5; size: -; D: TRBD1; DNA: TGTGCCAGCTCACCGGGACAGGGACAAAGGGAGACCCAGTACTTC; CDR3: CASSPGQGQRETQYF
V: TRBV3-1/TRBV3-2; J: TRBJ1-4; size: -; D: TRBD1; DNA: TGTGCCAGCAGCCAATATACAGGGGGGGATGAAAAACTGTTTTTT; CDR3: CASSQYTGGDEKLFF
V: TRBV3-1/TRBV3-2; J: TRBJ1-2; size: -; D: -; DNA: TGTGCCAGCAGCCAAGATCGAGCACGTCTATACTTC; CDR3: CASSQDRARLYF
V: TRBV9; J: TRBJ1-2; size: once; D: TRBD1; DNA: TGTGCCAGCAGCGTAGCGGGACAGGACTATAACTATGGCTACACCTTC; CDR3: CASSVAGQDYNYGYTF
V: TRBV19; J: TRBJ1-5; size: -; D: TRBD1; DNA: TGTGCCAGTAAACAGGGGTTCGTGGGCAATCAGCCCCAGCATTTT; CDR3: CASKQGFVGNQPQHF
V: TRBV5-4; J: TRBJ1-2; size: -; D: -; DNA: TGTGCCAGCAGCTTACGCCAGAACTATGGCTACACCTTC; CDR3: CASSLRQNYGYTF